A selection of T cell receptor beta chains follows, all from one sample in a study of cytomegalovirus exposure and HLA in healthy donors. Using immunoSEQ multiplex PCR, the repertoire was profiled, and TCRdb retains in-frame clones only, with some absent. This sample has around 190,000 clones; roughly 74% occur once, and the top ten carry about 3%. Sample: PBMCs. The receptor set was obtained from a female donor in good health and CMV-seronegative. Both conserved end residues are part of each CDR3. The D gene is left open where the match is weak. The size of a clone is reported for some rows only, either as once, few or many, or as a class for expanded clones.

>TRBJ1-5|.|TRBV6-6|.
CASKKRQGDSNQPQHF
TGTGCCAGCAAGAAGAGACAAGGGGATAGCAATCAGCCCCAGCATTTT
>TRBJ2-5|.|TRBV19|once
CASSTGAGTQYF
TGTGCCAGTAGTACAGGGGCCGGGACCCAGTACTTC
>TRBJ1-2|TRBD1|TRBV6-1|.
CASSNNRGVGYGYTF
TGTGCCAGCAGTAATAACAGGGGAGTCGGCTATGGCTACACCTTC
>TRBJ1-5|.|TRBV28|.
CASSQGTRQPQHF
TGTGCCAGCAGCCAAGGGACTCGTCAGCCCCAGCATTTT
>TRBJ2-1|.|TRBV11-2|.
CASSLDHGSYNEQFF
TGTGCCAGCAGCTTAGATCACGGTTCCTACAATGAGCAGTTCTTC
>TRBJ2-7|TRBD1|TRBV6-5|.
CASSRNRGTTYEQYF
TGTGCCAGCAGTCGAAACAGGGGTACGACCTACGAGCAGTACTTC
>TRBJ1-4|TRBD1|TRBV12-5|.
CASGWGQATGGEKLFF
TGTGCTAGTGGTTGGGGACAGGCCACTGGGGGTGAAAAACTGTTTTTT
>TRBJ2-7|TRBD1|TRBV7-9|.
CSSSSRTGSYEQYF
TGTTCCAGCAGCTCCCGGACAGGCTCCTACGAGCAGTACTTC
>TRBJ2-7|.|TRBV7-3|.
CASSLTRGEQYF
TGTGCCAGCAGCTTAACCAGGGGTGAGCAGTACTTC
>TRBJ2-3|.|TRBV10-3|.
CAITEGGSSTDTQYF
TGTGCCATCACCGAGGGTGGTTCAAGCACAGATACGCAGTATTTT
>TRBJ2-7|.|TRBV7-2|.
CASSLGQIPYEQYF
TGTGCCAGCAGCTTGGGCCAAATCCCCTACGAGCAGTACTTC
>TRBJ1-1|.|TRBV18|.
CASSPGRGPNTEAFF
TGTGCCAGCTCACCAGGGAGGGGACCGAACACTGAAGCTTTCTTT
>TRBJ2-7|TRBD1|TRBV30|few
CAWSVQGQGVLHYEQYF
TGTGCCTGGAGTGTACAGGGGCAGGGGGTCCTCCACTACGAGCAGTACTTC
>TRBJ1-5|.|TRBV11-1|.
CASSLGFTGRMSNQPQHF
TGTGCCAGCAGCTTAGGATTCACAGGGCGAATGAGCAATCAGCCCCAGCATTTT
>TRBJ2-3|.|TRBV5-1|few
CASSLGGKGDTQYF
TGCGCCAGCAGCTTGGGCGGGAAAGGGGATACGCAGTATTTT
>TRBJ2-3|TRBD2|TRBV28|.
CASSSLAGGGTDTQYF
TGTGCCAGCAGTTCCTTAGCGGGAGGTGGCACAGATACGCAGTATTTT
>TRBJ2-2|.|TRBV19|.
CASSIGGSNTGELFF
TGTGCCAGTAGTATAGGCGGATCGAACACCGGGGAGCTGTTTTTT
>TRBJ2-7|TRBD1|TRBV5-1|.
CASSLEGGGYEQYF
TGCGCCAGCAGCTTGGAAGGGGGCGGGTACGAGCAGTACTTC
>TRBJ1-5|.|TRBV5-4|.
CASSLSGNQPQHF
TGTGCCAGCAGCTTGAGCGGAAATCAGCCCCAGCATTTT
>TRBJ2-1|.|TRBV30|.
CAWNLGLVEQFF
TGTGCCTGGAACTTGGGACTGGTCGAGCAGTTCTTC
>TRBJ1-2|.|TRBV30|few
CAWSVAWYLQDGYTF
TGTGCCTGGAGTGTGGCGTGGTATCTTCAGGATGGCTACACCTTC
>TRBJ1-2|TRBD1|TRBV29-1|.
CSVEGQGAFNYGYTF
TGCAGCGTTGAGGGTCAGGGGGCTTTTAACTATGGCTACACCTTC
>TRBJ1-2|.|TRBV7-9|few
CASSLVDRVANYGYTF
TGTGCCAGCAGCTTAGTCGACAGAGTCGCTAACTATGGCTACACCTTC
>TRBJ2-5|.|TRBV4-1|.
CASSQDPPGQTQETQYF
TGCGCCAGCAGCCAAGATCCCCCTGGACAGACACAAGAGACCCAGTACTTC
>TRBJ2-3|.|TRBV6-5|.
CASSSLIGGDTQYF
TGTGCCAGCAGTTCCCTTATAGGGGGAGATACGCAGTATTTT
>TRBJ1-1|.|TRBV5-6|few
CASSLESTEAFF
TGTGCCAGCAGCTTGGAGAGCACTGAAGCTTTCTTT
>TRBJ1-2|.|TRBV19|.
CASSIEGGYGYTF
TGTGCCAGTAGTATCGAGGGCGGCTATGGCTACACCTTC
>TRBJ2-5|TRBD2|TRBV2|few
CARGEREGLQETQYF
TGTGCCAGAGGGGAGCGGGAGGGCCTCCAGGAGACCCAGTACTTC
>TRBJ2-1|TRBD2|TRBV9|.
CASSVDARPGLAGNEQFF
TGTGCCAGCAGCGTAGATGCCCGACCGGGACTAGCGGGTAATGAGCAGTTCTTC
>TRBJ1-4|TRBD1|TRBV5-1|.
CASSHGDSEKLFF
TGCGCCAGCAGCCACGGGGACAGTGAAAAACTGTTTTTT
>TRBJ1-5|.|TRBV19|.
CASRAATHSNQPQHF
TGTGCCAGTAGAGCGGCTACCCATAGCAATCAGCCCCAGCATTTT
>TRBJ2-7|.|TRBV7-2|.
CASSAFGSGHEQYF
TGTGCCAGCAGCGCCTTTGGGAGTGGCCACGAGCAGTACTTC
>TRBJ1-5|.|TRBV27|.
CASWSTQQPQHF
TGTGCCAGCTGGTCAACTCAACAGCCCCAGCATTTT
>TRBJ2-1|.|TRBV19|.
CASSIKPLGEQFF
TGTGCCAGTAGTATTAAGCCCCTCGGTGAGCAGTTCTTC
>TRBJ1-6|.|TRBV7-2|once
CASSPIAGNNSPLHF
TGTGCCAGCAGTCCCATCGCGGGGAATAATTCACCCCTCCACTTT
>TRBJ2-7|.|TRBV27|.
CASRQGTSYEQYF
TGTGCCAGCAGACAGGGGACTTCGTACGAGCAGTACTTC
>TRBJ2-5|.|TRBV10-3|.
CAISDMGTQETQYF
TGTGCCATCAGTGATATGGGCACCCAAGAGACCCAGTACTTC
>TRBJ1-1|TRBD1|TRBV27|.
CASSITGGRLFAFF
TGTGCCAGCAGTATCACAGGGGGGAGATTGTTCGCTTTCTTT
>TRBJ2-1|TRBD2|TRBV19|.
CATGTSGRYNEQFF
TGTGCCACCGGGACTAGCGGGAGATACAATGAGCAGTTCTTC
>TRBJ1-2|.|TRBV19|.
CASSTNGLVDGYTF
TGTGCCAGTAGTACCAACGGACTGGTAGATGGCTACACCTTC
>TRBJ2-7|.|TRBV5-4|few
CASSLELDRYEQYF
TGTGCCAGCAGCTTGGAACTAGACCGCTACGAGCAGTACTTC